Following are 14 T cell receptor beta chains from one sample sequenced in a study of control samples from healthy donors and cancer patients. This table comes from immunoSEQ multiplex PCR, and its TCRdb copy is limited to in-frame clones, with some not included. This table holds around 120,000 clones, roughly 95% found once. Sequencing was done on a sample of blood. These TCRs come from a young man in good health.

V usage is TRBV7-6 and J usage is TRBJ2-7; D may be TRBD1 (6 bases). This CDR3 has 16 residues. Germline CDR1 is SGHVS and CDR2 is FNYEAQ. Trimming left V 5 bases short and J 6 bases short, with 23 bases between. CDR3 protein: CASSPARFSGDPEQYF. DNA for the CDR3: TGTGCCAGCAGCCCCGCCCGATTCTCAGGGGACCCCGAGCAGTACTTC.

The CDR3 spells CASSVGGGRPGELFF. The CDR3 region has the DNA TGTGCCAGCAGCGTAGGAGGGGGCCGCCCCGGGGAGCTGTTTTTT. V is TRBV9 and J is TRBJ2-2, with 7 bases fitting TRBD1. V dropped 0 bases and J dropped 6; count of bases not matched to a gene: 5. This CDR3 region has 15 residues. CDR1 is SGDLS and CDR2 is YYNGEE in the germline V gene.

This clone was detected only once. This rearrangement joins TRBV27 to TRBJ1-1; the D gene is possibly TRBD1 (5 bases). V was clipped by 6 bases and J by 1 base, with 12 bases between them. The germline V gene has CDR1 MNHEY and CDR2 SMNVEV (reference sequence). The CDR3 is 14 residues long. The CDR3: CASSSLRGNTEAFF. CDR3 bases: TGTGCCAGCAGCAGCTTAAGGGGGAACACTGAAGCTTTCTTT.

The gene calls are TRBV6-5 and TRBJ2-5; 8 nucleotides match TRBD2. Looked up from germline, CDR1 is MNHEY and CDR2 is SVGAGI. The CDR3 contains 16 residues. The trim removed 0 bases at V and 7 bases at J, leaving 10 bases unmatched. For the CDR3, the DNA is TGTGCCAGCAGTTACTCAGGGATTCATGCGGGGGGGACCCAGTACTTC. Protein sequence: CASSYSGIHAGGTQYF.

V usage is TRBV28 and J usage is TRBJ2-7, with a tentative D call TRBD1 (7 bases). V was cut by 5 bases and J by 2 bases, with 16 bases left in between. Per germline, CDR1 MDHEN and CDR2 SYDVKM. This CDR3 has 15 amino acids. CDR3 amino acids: CASSQGGGRTYEQYF. CDR3 nucleotide sequence: TGTGCCAGCAGTCAGGGGGGTGGTAGGACCTACGAGCAGTACTTC.

The gene calls are TRBV18 and TRBJ1-6; D remains unclear. Germline-derived CDR1 and CDR2 are KGHSH and LQKENI. CDR3 size: 17 residues. The germline V and J ends were trimmed by 3 bases and 0 bases, with 12 bases remaining between them. CDR3 in amino acids: CASSPDWELSYNSPLHF. The CDR3 nucleotides read TGTGCCAGCTCACCGGACTGGGAGCTCTCCTATAATTCACCCCTCCACTTT.

V is TRBV7-8 and J is TRBJ1-2; D is possibly TRBD1 (5 bases). The CDR3 extends over 14 amino acids. The V gene lost 1 base and the J gene lost 8 bases, with 14 bases spanning the gap. Germline values: CDR1 SGHVS, CDR2 FQNEAQ. The DNA of the CDR3 is TGTGCCAGCAGCTTAGGGGGGGTAGGGGAAGGCTACACCTTC. Its translation is CASSLGGVGEGYTF.

J is TRBJ2-5 and V is TRBV7-3, with TRBD1 as a possible D gene (6 bases). V dropped 4 bases and J dropped 3 bases, with 12 bases sitting between them. Germline V gene lookup returns CDR1 SGHTA and CDR2 FQGTGA. The CDR3 is 14 residues long. This CDR3 reads CASSSGQKEETQYF. The CDR3 DNA is TGTGCCAGCAGCTCCGGACAGAAAGAAGAGACCCAGTACTTC.

The gene calls are TRBV7-9 and TRBJ1-4; no definite D call. In germline, CDR1 is SEHNR, CDR2 FQNEAQ (reference sequence). V dropped 2 bases and J dropped 1 base, with 5 bases sitting between them. This CDR3 region has 14 residues. CDR3 region: CASSLSETNEKLFF. CDR3 coding DNA: TGTGCCAGCAGCTTATCTGAAACTAATGAAAAACTGTTTTTT. The variable domain in full, completed from reference TRBV7-9 and TRBJ1-4, reads DTGVSQNPRHKITKRGQNVTFRCDPISEHNRLYWYRQTLGQGPEFLTYFQNEAQLEKSRLLSDRFSAERPKGSFSTLEIQRTEQGDSAMYLCASSLSETNEKLFFGSGTQLSVL.

This chain connects TRBV19 to TRBJ2-1; 9 nucleotides align to TRBD1. Germline trimming cut 8 bases from V and 7 bases from J; bases unmatched to any gene: 15. Germline V CDR1 and CDR2: LNHDA, SQIVND (reference sequence). The CDR3 covers 16 residues. The CDR3 DNA follows: TGTGCCAGTCTCCCCGACCGACAGGGGGGTCTTAATGAGCAGTTCTTC. Amino acids: CASLPDRQGGLNEQFF.

V gene TRBV6-5 combines with J gene TRBJ1-2; TRBD1 might be the D (6 bases). Germline CDR1 and CDR2: MNHEY and SVGAGI. V shed 4 bases and J shed 8 bases, with 20 bases lying between them. The CDR3 spans 15 residues. CDR3 amino acids: CASSFSGADLQGYTF. The CDR3 DNA follows: TGTGCCAGCAGTTTTTCGGGGGCGGATCTTCAAGGCTACACCTTC.

The genes are TRBV29-1 and TRBJ1-1; 10 nucleotides agree with TRBD1. This CDR3 contains 14 residues. V was clipped by 6 bases and J by 4 bases; unmatched bases: 8. Germline CDR1 reads SQVTM; CDR2 reads ANQGSEA. The CDR3 DNA reads TGCAGCGTGCTCCGACAGGGGGCTGGCACTGAAGCTTTCTTT. Translated, it gives CSVLRQGAGTEAFF.

Here the CDR3 reads CASSYGGAGELFF. The CDR3 coding sequence is TGTGCCAGCAGTTACGGGGGAGCCGGGGAGCTGTTTTTT. The chain links TRBV6-5 to TRBJ2-2, with D possibly being TRBD1 or TRBD2 (5 bases each). The CDR3 totals 13 residues. Trimming took 2 bases from V and 6 from J, leaving 7 bases between them. CDR1 is MNHEY, CDR2 SVGAGI, per germline.

This chain connects TRBV29-1 to TRBJ1-3; no clear D gene. The length of the CDR3 is 13 residues. CDR1 and CDR2 from the germline V gene are SQVTM and ANQGSEA. V lost 5 bases to trimming and J lost 1 base, with 9 bases between them. The CDR3 bases are TGCAGCGTTTTATGGAGTTCTGGAAACACCATATATTTT. This sequence encodes CSVLWSSGNTIYF.